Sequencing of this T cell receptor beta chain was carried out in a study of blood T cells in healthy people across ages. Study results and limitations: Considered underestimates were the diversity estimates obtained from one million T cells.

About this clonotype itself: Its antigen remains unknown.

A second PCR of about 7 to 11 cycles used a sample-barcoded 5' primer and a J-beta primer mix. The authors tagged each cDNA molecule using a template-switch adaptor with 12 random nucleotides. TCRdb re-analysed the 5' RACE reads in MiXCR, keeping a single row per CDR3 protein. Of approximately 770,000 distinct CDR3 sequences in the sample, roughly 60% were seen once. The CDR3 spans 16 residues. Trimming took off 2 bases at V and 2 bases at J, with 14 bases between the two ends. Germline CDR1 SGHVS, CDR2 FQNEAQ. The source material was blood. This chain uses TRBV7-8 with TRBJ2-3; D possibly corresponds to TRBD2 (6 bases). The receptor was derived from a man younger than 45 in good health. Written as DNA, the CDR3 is TGTGCCAGCAGCTTACTTAACGGGGGTAACACAGATACGCAGTATTTT. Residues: CASSLLNGGNTDTQYF.